This note documents a single TCR beta chain sequence. Its specificity is unknown. This specimen belongs to a study of T cells in Graves' hyperthyroidism and ophthalmopathy. General study findings and limits: In blood, most of the thyroid clonotypes expanded above 0.001 were also present.

RNA transcripts yielded amplified TCR beta CDR3 regions. TCR CDR3 regions were first amplified by RT-PCR with HTBI primers. TCRdb re-derived calls from the multiplex PCR reads in MiXCR, one entry per CDR3 protein. The sample carries over 650,000 distinct CDR3 sequences, nearly 45% recorded once. Sequenced input: peripheral blood or thyroid tissue (not recorded which). The sequence was obtained from an adult man with Graves' disease, either hyperthyroidism or ophthalmopathy (not recorded which).

The CDR3 region has the DNA TGTGCCAGCAGCCAAAGGACGCCAACGTCGGCCCAGTACTTC. It encodes CASSQRTPTSAQYF. This sequence joins TRBV7-2 and TRBJ2-5; unclear D gene. CDR3 length: 14 residues. The germline CDR1 and CDR2 sequences are SGHTA and FQGNSA. Deletions cut 5 bases from V and 9 bases from J, with 19 bases between. The full variable domain, in which reference TRBV7-2 and TRBJ2-5 provide the parts outside the CDR3, is GAGVSQSPSNKVTEKGKDVELRCDPISGHTALYWYRQSLGQGLEFLIYFQGNSAPDKSGLPSDRFSAERTGGSVSTLTIQRTQQEDSAVYLCASSQRTPTSAQYFGPGTRLLVL.